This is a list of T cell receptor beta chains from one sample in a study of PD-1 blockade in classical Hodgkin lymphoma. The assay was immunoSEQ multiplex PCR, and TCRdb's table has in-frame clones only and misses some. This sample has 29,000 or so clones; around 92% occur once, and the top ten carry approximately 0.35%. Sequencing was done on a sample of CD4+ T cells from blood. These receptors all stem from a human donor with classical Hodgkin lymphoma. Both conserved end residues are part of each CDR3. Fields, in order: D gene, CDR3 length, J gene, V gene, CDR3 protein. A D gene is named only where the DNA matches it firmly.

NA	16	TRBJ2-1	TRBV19	CASSIDLRGAYNEQFF
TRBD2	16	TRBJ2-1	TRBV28	CASSLPGLAGGNEQFF
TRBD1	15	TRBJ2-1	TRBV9	CASSVQGANHNEQFF
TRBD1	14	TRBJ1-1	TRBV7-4	CASSVGQGNTEAFF
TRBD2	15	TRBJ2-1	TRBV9	CASSGLAGFYNEQFF
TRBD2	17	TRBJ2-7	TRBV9	CASSPRPSGLDAYEQYF
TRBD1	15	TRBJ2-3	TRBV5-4	CASSLAGQISDTQYF
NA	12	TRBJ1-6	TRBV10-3	CAISDGNSPLHF
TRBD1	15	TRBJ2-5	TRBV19	CASTGVGTGQETQYF
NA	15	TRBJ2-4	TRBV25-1	CASSEVGAAKNIQYF
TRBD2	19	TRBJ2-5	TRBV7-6	CASSPNLFGTSGSWETQYF
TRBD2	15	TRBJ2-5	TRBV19	CASRKLAGGVETQYF
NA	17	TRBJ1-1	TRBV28	CASSFWPSGGPDTEAFF
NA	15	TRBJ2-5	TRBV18	CASSPSGLPIETQYF
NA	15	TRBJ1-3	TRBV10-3	CAISVGRDSGNTIYF
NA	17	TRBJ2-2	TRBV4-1	CASSQEHGLSDTGELFF
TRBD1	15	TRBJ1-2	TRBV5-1	CASSPGQGTNYGYTF
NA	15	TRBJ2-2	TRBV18	CASSPLTAGTGELFF
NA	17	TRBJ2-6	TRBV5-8	CASTSFGAASGANVLTF
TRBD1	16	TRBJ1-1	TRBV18	CASSPPNRGDSTEAFF
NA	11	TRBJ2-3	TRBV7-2	CASSLLDTQYF
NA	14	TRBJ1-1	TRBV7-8	CASSPPLEGTEAFF
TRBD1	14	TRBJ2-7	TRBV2	CASSERGTGSEQYF
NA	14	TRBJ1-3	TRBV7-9	CASIWGDSGNTIYF
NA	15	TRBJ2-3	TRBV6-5	CASSPIKGTRDTQYF
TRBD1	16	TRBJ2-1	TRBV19	CASSKPGQGLYNEQFF
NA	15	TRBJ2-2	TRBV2	CASSDMAANTGELFF
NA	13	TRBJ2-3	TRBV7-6	CAGGTGPGNTQYF
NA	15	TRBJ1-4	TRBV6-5	CASSYSYATNEKLFF
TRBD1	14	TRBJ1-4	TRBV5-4	CASSLDRGDEKLFF
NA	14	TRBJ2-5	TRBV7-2	CASSLESWRETQYF
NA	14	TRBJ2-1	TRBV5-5	CASSFQGEGNEQFF
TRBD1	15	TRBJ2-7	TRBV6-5	CASRGGQEKSYEQYF
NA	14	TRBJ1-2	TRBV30	CAWSPSQRNYGYTF
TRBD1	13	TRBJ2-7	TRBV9	CASSRTGSYEQYF
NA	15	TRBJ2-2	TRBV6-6	CASSGYTLNTGELFF
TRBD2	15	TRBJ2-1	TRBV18	CASSLAGEKYNEQFF
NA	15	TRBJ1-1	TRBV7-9	CASSFEYDGGTEAFF
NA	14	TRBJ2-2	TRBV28	CASSFGANTGELFF
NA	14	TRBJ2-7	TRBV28	CASLPGTRTGEQYF
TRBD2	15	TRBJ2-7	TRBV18	CASSPYSGGNYEQYF
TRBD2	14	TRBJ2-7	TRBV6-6	CASSATSGRAVQYF
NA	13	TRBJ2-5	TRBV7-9	CASSFGGEETQYF
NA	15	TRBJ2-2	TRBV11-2	CASSSPFDDTGELFF
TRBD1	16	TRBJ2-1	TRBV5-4	CASSLGQGASYNEQFF
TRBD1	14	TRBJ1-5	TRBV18	CASSPKTGLGPQHF
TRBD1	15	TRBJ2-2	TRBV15	CATSKPDRGTGELFF
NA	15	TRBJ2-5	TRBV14	CANSQVGGLKETQYF
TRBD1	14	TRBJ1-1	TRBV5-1	CASAGQGMNTEAFF
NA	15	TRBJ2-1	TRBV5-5	CASSSMTRLDNEQFF
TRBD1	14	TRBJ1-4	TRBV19	CASSNRDRGEKLFF
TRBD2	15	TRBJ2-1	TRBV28	CASSPPTSGGNEQFF
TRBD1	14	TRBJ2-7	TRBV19	CASSTRTGDYEQYF
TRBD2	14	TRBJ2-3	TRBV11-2	CASYGAGGPDTQYF
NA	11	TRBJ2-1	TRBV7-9	CASSFGNEQFF
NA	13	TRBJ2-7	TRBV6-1	CASSSPGPYEQYF
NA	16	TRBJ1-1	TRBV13	CASSLEARGLNTEAFF